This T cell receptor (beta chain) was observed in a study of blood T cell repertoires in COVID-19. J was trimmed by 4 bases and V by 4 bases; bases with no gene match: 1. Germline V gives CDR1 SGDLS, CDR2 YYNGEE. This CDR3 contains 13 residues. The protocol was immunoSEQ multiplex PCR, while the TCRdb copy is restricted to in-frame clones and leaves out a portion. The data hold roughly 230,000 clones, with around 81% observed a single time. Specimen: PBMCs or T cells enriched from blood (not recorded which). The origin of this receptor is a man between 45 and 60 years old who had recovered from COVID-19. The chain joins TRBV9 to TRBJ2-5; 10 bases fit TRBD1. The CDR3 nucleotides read TGTGCCAGCAGCCGGGACAGGGGAGAGACCCAGTACTTC. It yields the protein CASSRDRGETQYF.